This TCR beta chain is from a study of human T cells and chemical hapten exposure. Study background: Diphenylcyclopropenone was applied weekly to patients' scalps across the roughly 25-week study.

V lost 1 base and J 0 bases, leaving 7 bases between the germline ends. The germline V gene encodes CDR1 LGHNA and CDR2 YSLEER. The CDR3 is made up of 16 amino acids. TCRdb itself ran the RACE reads through MiXCR, one entry per CDR3 protein. The table has about 110,000 distinct CDR3 sequences, roughly 10% seen once; the top ten hold approximately 3%. The time point denotes: patch test 2, 6 weeks after DPC sensitization. As to treatment: therapeutic diphenylcyclopropenone sensitization with weekly scalp DPC. Blood collection took place prior to placing each patch test. Whole blood that had not been fractionated was the source of extracted total RNA. A few counts support this clonotype.

The material sequenced was whole blood, taken in connection with sensitization to the hapten diphenylcyclopropenone (DPC). This sequence was found in a woman in her forties with alopecia areata. Some clones in this sample may be carry-over from other donors' samples. The genes are TRBV4-3 and TRBJ2-6; D is unclear. DNA of the CDR3: TGCGCCAGCAGCCAAGGTACGGGCTCTGGGGCCAACGTCCTGACTTTC. Protein sequence: CASSQGTGSGANVLTF.